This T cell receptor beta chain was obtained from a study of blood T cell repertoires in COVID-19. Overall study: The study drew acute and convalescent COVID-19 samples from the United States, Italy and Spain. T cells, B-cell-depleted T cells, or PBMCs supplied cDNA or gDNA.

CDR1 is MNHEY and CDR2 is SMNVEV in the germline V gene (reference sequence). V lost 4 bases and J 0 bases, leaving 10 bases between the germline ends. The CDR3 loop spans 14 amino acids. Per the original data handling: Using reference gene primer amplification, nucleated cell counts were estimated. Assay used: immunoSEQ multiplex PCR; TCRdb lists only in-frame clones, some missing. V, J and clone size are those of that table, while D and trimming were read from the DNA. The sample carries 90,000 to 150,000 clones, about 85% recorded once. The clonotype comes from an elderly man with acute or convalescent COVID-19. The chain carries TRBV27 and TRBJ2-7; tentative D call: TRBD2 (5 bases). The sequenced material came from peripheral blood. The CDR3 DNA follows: TGTGCCAGCAGTTCGAGTAGCGACTCCTACGAGCAGTACTTC. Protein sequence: CASSSSSDSYEQYF.